Below are 21 T cell receptor beta chains sequenced from a single sample in a study of OX40 agonist ivuxolimab in advanced cancers. The library came from the immunoSEQ multiplex PCR assay. Imported from immuneACCESS, the table was reduced by TCRdb to in-frame sequences with V and J called. These copies leave out some clones; in studies compared against another copy, an unresolved V gene accounts for under half, and the cause of the remainder is not known. Within this sample are 100,000 to 130,000 clones, with around 93% of them counted one time only. The top ten clonotypes cover roughly 0.66% of the sample. The sample consisted of CD4+ or CD8+ T cells sorted from blood, taken in a trial of the OX40 agonist ivuxolimab. The receptors originated from an adult with an advanced solid tumor such as melanoma, head and neck, liver or kidney cancer.

This clone appeared a single time. V usage is TRBV6-5 and J usage is TRBJ1-1; tentatively, D is TRBD1 (5 bases). CDR1 and CDR2 (germline): MNHEY, SVGAGI. The CDR3 has 14 amino acids. V was shortened by 2 bases and J by 0 bases, with 7 bases between the two germline ends. The CDR3 region is CASSYDSVNTEAFF. In nucleotides, the CDR3 is TGTGCCAGCAGTTACGACAGTGTGAACACTGAAGCTTTCTTT.

The V and J genes are TRBV5-1 and TRBJ2-1; the match to TRBD2 covers 7 bases. CDR3 size: 12 residues. Germline assignment: CDR1 SGHRS and CDR2 YFSETQ. The ends lost 4 bases at V and 9 bases at J; junction bases unmatched: 4. The CDR3 reads CASSGEGVEQFF. The CDR3 DNA is TGCGCCAGCAGCGGGGAGGGTGTTGAGCAGTTCTTC.

With regard to this clone: Other DNA sequences in the same sample also yield this CDR3. The chain joins TRBV19 to TRBJ2-6; D call uncertain. V was clipped by 3 bases and J by 0 bases, with 6 bases between them. This CDR3 has 15 amino acids. The V gene's germline CDR1 is LNHDA and CDR2 SQIVND (reference sequence). The CDR3 DNA is TGTGCCAGTAGTATTATTAGCTCTGGGGCCAACGTCCTGACTTTC. Protein product: CASSIISSGANVLTF.

This chain links TRBV2 with TRBJ1-2, with TRBD1 matching 11 bases. CDR1 is SNHLY and CDR2 is FYNNEI in the germline V gene. This CDR3 region has 13 residues. V gave up 6 bases and J gave up 6 bases; unmatched junction bases: 3. CDR3 in amino acids: CASRGTGGDGYTF. In DNA form, the CDR3 reads TGTGCCAGCAGGGGGACAGGGGGGGATGGCTACACCTTC.

V gene TRBV5-8 combines with J gene TRBJ2-1; D perhaps matches TRBD1 (7 bases). Germline V gives CDR1 SGHTS, CDR2 YDEGEE. The CDR3 consists of 15 residues. V lost 7 bases and J lost 4, with 18 bases in between. The CDR3 coding sequence is TGTGCCAGCGCCCGAGGAGGGGGCGTGTACAATGAGCAGTTCTTC. Its translation: CASARGGGVYNEQFF.

The rearrangement links TRBV12-5 to TRBJ2-1; D possibly uses TRBD1 or TRBD2 (5 bases each). Trimming stripped 4 bases from V and 0 bases from J, with 13 bases between. Germline CDR1 LGHNT, CDR2 FRNRAP. The CDR3 sequence is 16 residues long. The CDR3 region is CASGSRDGSSYNEQFF. The CDR3 DNA sequence: TGTGCTAGTGGTTCCCGGGACGGAAGCTCCTACAATGAGCAGTTCTTC.

The J gene is TRBJ1-5, the V gene TRBV19; D is undetermined. V dropped 7 bases and J dropped 1 base, with 11 bases sitting between them. This CDR3 has 14 amino acids. Germline values: CDR1 LNHDA, CDR2 SQIVND (reference sequence). In nucleotides, the CDR3 is TGTGCCAGTACCTGGGGAAGGAGCAATCAGCCCCAGCATTTT. This sequence encodes CASTWGRSNQPQHF.

The rearrangement uses TRBV5-1 and TRBJ2-7, with 14 bases aligning to TRBD2. The CDR3 spans 16 residues. Germline trimming cut 0 bases from V and 3 bases from J; bases unmatched to any gene: 2. Germline loops: CDR1 SGHRS, CDR2 YFSETQ. The CDR3 bases are TGCGCCAGCAGCTTGGGACTAGCGGGAGGGATCTACGAGCAGTACTTC. Amino acids: CASSLGLAGGIYEQYF.

V is TRBV6-5 and J is TRBJ1-4; tentatively, D is TRBD1 (6 bases). Per the germline V gene, CDR1 is MNHEY and CDR2 is SVGAGI. The length of the CDR3 is 14 residues. With 2 bases removed from V and 8 bases from J, the gap between germline ends came to 12 bases. The CDR3 sequence is CASSYIGGREKLFF. The DNA for the CDR3 is TGTGCCAGCAGTTACATCGGGGGGCGAGAAAAACTGTTTTTT.

The chain links TRBV18 to TRBJ2-1, with D perhaps assigned TRBD1 or TRBD2 (5 bases each). The CDR3 consists of 14 residues. The V and J ends lost 5 bases and 2 bases respectively, with 10 bases between them. Germline loops: CDR1 KGHSH, CDR2 LQKENI. The CDR3 DNA is TGTGCCAGCTCAAGGGACCCCCCCTACAATGAGCAGTTCTTC. Translating it yields CASSRDPPYNEQFF.

The rearrangement links TRBV5-1 to TRBJ2-1; the match to TRBD1 covers 7 bases. With 4 bases clipped from V and 3 bases from J, the junction kept 4 bases outside the gene matches. The CDR3 loop spans 14 amino acids. CDR1 and CDR2 from the germline V gene are SGHRS and YFSETQ. The CDR3 spells CASSIGQVYNEQFF. The CDR3 DNA reads as TGCGCCAGCAGCATCGGACAGGTCTACAATGAGCAGTTCTTC.

The genes are TRBV30 and TRBJ1-1; D might be TRBD1 (6 bases). Germline loops: CDR1 GTSNPN, CDR2 SVGIG (reference sequence). Trimming took 8 bases from V and 7 from J, leaving 17 bases between them. The CDR3 spans 12 residues. The CDR3 nucleotides are TGTGCCGGGGATAGGGGGGGCGGTGAAGCTTTCTTT. Translation gives CAGDRGGGEAFF.

This clone was seen once. The chain has TRBV6-6 and TRBJ1-2; TRBD1 matches at 11 bases. V was pared by 4 bases and J by 6 bases, with 10 bases of the junction left unmatched. The CDR3 contains 16 residues. From germline, CDR1 is MNHNY and CDR2 SVGAGI (reference sequence). CDR3 protein: CASSFPGQGGRNGYTF. CDR3 DNA: TGTGCCAGCAGTTTTCCGGGACAGGGGGGCAGGAATGGCTACACCTTC.

This chain joins TRBV7-8 and TRBJ2-1; TRBD2 agrees at 9 bases. V was pared by 1 base and J by 4 bases, with 11 bases of the junction left unmatched. This CDR3 region has 18 residues. Germline-derived CDR1 and CDR2 are SGHVS and FQNEAQ. In nucleotides, the CDR3 is TGTGCCAGCAGCTTAGTGGTAGCGGGGGCCAGCTCTTACAATGAGCAGTTCTTC. This gives the protein CASSLVVAGASSYNEQFF.

This clone was seen only a few times. The V call is TRBV7-9, the J call TRBJ2-7; D may match TRBD1 or TRBD2 (5 bases each). The CDR3 length is 14 residues. Germline loops: CDR1 SEHNR, CDR2 FQNEAQ (reference sequence). V lost 5 bases, J lost 0 bases, and 11 bases lay in between. The CDR3 sequence: CASSTGTFSYEQYF. DNA of the CDR3: TGTGCCAGCAGCACCGGGACCTTCTCCTACGAGCAGTACTTC.

This chain links TRBV19 with TRBJ1-1; D remains ambiguous. This CDR3 contains 13 residues. CDR1 is LNHDA, CDR2 SQIVND, per germline (reference sequence). V shed 0 bases and J shed 3 bases, with 5 bases lying between them. The CDR3, as DNA: TGTGCCAGTAGTATAGATAGGCACACTGAAGCTTTCTTT. Translation gives CASSIDRHTEAFF. Supplemented by reference TRBV19 and TRBJ1-1, the full variable domain reads DGGITQSPKYLFRKEGQNVTLSCEQNLNHDAMYWYRQDPGQGLRLIYYSQIVNDFQKGDIAEGYSVSREKKESFPLTVTSAQKNPTAFYLCASSIDRHTEAFFGQGTRLTVV.

The chain carries TRBV11-3 and TRBJ2-3; 11 nucleotides align to TRBD1. V trimming: 4 bases; J trimming: 3 bases; junction bases outside the gene matches: 9. Germline loops: CDR1 SGHNT, CDR2 YENEEA. The CDR3 is 17 residues long. As DNA, the CDR3 is TGTGCCAGCAGCTCGTCCTTCGGGACAGGGGGAACAGATACGCAGTATTTT. Translation gives CASSSSFGTGGTDTQYF. Drawing the rest from reference TRBV11-3 and TRBJ2-3, the complete variable domain is EAGVVQSPRYKIIEKKQPVAFWCNPISGHNTLYWYLQNLGQGPELLIRYENEEAVDDSQLPKDRFSAERLKGVDSTLKIQPAELGDSAVYLCASSSSFGTGGTDTQYFGPGTRLTVL.

This clone was recorded once. This chain connects TRBV2 to TRBJ2-3; D might be TRBD1 (6 bases). Germline CDR1 SNHLY, CDR2 FYNNEI. Trimming took off 5 bases at V and 1 base at J, with 13 bases between the two ends. This CDR3 contains 15 residues. Here the CDR3 DNA reads TGTGCCAGCAGTCCCGAGGGGGTTCGCACAGATACGCAGTATTTT. Translation gives CASSPEGVRTDTQYF.

The chain couples TRBV21-1 to TRBJ2-2. TRBV21-1 is labeled a pseudogene. The CDR3 contains 20 residues. CDR3 DNA: TGTGCCAGCAGCAAAGATCGCGGGCTTTGGGACGGATCGAACACCGGGGAGCTGTTTTTT. Protein product: CASSKDRGLWDGSNTGELFF.

This chain uses TRBV19 with TRBJ1-1; D not certain. Trimming cost V 7 bases and J 1 base, with 10 bases left between them. The CDR3 is 13 residues long. Germline lookup yields CDR1 LNHDA and CDR2 SQIVND (reference sequence). The CDR3 loop reads CASMLGRNTEAFF. DNA for the CDR3: TGTGCCAGTATGCTGGGAAGGAACACTGAAGCTTTCTTT.

V gene TRBV6-4 combines with J gene TRBJ2-2; 8 positions match TRBD2. This CDR3 contains 16 residues. With 9 bases clipped from V and 3 bases from J, the junction kept 12 bases outside the gene matches. CDR1 is MRHNA, CDR2 SNTAGT, per germline. For the CDR3, the DNA is TGTGCCAGGTCGGGACTAGTTATCGTCGACACCGGGGAGCTGTTTTTT. It specifies CARSGLVIVDTGELFF.